This TCR beta chain appears in the sequencing data of a study of CD8 T cells in ankylosing spondylitis. MiXCR, applied by TCRdb to the 5' RACE reads, yields one record per CDR3 protein. This sample has 150,000 to 200,000 distinct CDR3 sequences; around a third occur once, and the top ten carry 5.5% to 7.5%. V was pared by 6 bases and J by 8 bases, with 11 bases between. The CDR3 has 12 amino acids. Germline CDR1 and CDR2: MDHEN and SYDVKM. This clonotype was observed a few times. Its matching antigen is unknown. Study observations and caveats: Reportedly, disease-linked clones are significantly enriched in ankylosing spondylitis patients' matched synovial fluid. Seemingly characteristic of ankylosing spondylitis blood was a TCR beta motif consisting of fewer than 10 highly homologous variants. Earlier work had already found some motif variants in reactive arthritis synovial fluid and blood.

The rearrangement joins TRBV28 to TRBJ2-1; tentatively, D is TRBD1 (5 bases). The specimen was synovial fluid, either unsorted or a sorted T cell fraction (not recorded which). The receptor's source is a male donor with ankylosing spondylitis. Here the CDR3 reads CASRPQGYEQFF. DNA of the CDR3: TGTGCCAGCAGACCCCAGGGTTATGAGCAGTTCTTC. Together with reference TRBV28 and TRBJ2-1, the CDR3 gives the full variable domain: DVKVTQSSRYLVKRTGEKVFLECVQDMDHENMFWYRQDPGLGLRLIYFSYDVKMKEKGDIPEGYSVSREKKERFSLILESASTNQTSMYLCASRPQGYEQFFGPGTRLTVL.